This T cell receptor (beta chain) was sequenced for a study of blood T cell repertoires in COVID-19. Trimming took 5 bases from V and 5 from J, leaving 11 bases between them. This CDR3 has 13 amino acids. Germline CDR1 is SGHVS and CDR2 is FQNEAQ. In its sample, this clone was seen once. Assay used: immunoSEQ multiplex PCR; TCRdb lists only in-frame clones, some missing. Among under 350,000 clones listed, roughly nine tenths were seen once. The material sequenced was peripheral blood. The source of this sequence is a man aged 18-30 years with active or convalescent COVID-19. This sequence joins TRBV7-8 and TRBJ2-3, with D possibly being TRBD2 (5 bases). The CDR3 region is CASSHLREDTQYF. CDR3 DNA: TGTGCCAGCAGCCACCTTCGGGAAGATACGCAGTATTTT.